Following are 21 T cell receptor beta chains from one sample sequenced in a study of PD-L1 blockade in urothelial cancer. Sequencing was performed with immunoSEQ multiplex PCR; in TCRdb, only in-frame clones are kept and a portion is missing. This table holds some 53,000 clones, 70% to 85% found once. The sample consisted of PBMCs, taken around atezolizumab (anti-PD-L1) treatment. The receptors were gathered from a man aged 65 to 85 with urothelial cancer.

The chain is built from TRBV6-4 and TRBJ2-2; TRBD2 matches at 10 bases. Germline V gene data show CDR1 as MRHNA and CDR2 as SNTAGT. V was clipped by 6 bases and J by 5 bases; unmatched bases: 9. This CDR3 comprises 16 residues. CDR3 loop: CASSRSSGRETGELFF. The CDR3 DNA follows: TGTGCCAGCAGCCGATCTAGCGGGAGAGAAACCGGGGAGCTGTTTTTT.

This clone was seen a single time. The V gene is TRBV23-1, the J gene TRBJ1-5, with TRBD1 identical over 8 bases. TRBV23-1 is assigned to the ORF class and has an uncertain function. This CDR3 is 14 amino acids long. After removal of 3 bases from V and 6 bases from J, the junction contained 4 bases not matched to a gene. Here the CDR3 DNA reads TGCGCCAGCAGTCACGGGACAGGCCCTCAGCCCCAGCATTTT. As protein: CASSHGTGPQPQHF.

The gene calls are TRBV9 and TRBJ2-7; D unresolved. CDR3 size: 12 residues. The germline V gene encodes CDR1 SGDLS and CDR2 YYNGEE. V was trimmed by 0 bases and J by 2 bases, leaving 3 bases between them. CDR3: CASSVEPYEQYF. In DNA, the CDR3 is TGTGCCAGCAGCGTAGAGCCCTACGAGCAGTACTTC.

The chain carries TRBV4-2 and TRBJ1-5; D call uncertain. Between the trimmed V and J ends, which lost 5 bases and 3 bases, there was a span of 11 bases. Germline V gene sequence: CDR1 LGHNA, CDR2 YNFKEQ. The CDR3 sequence is 14 residues long. This CDR3 reads CASSFRELNQPQHF. In DNA, the CDR3 is TGTGCCAGCAGCTTCCGGGAGCTCAATCAGCCCCAGCATTTT.

This rearrangement joins TRBV6-4 to TRBJ2-1; possibly TRBD2 for D (5 bases). Germline V gives CDR1 MRHNA, CDR2 SNTAGT. Deletions cut 4 bases from V and 9 bases from J, with 16 bases between. CDR3 length equals 14 residues. CDR3 sequence (DNA): TGTGCCAGCAGTGTTGGTGGGAGTGACGGTGAGCAGTTCTTC. It specifies CASSVGGSDGEQFF.

This clone was counted a single time. The CDR3 reads CASSTQPTQGSGGELFF. The CDR3 bases are TGTGCCAGCAGCACCCAGCCCACCCAGGGGTCTGGCGGGGAGCTGTTTTTT. The V and J genes are TRBV7-3 and TRBJ2-2, with D perhaps TRBD1 (6 bases). Germline V CDR1 and CDR2: SGHTA, FQGTGA. Trimming took off 5 bases at V and 7 bases at J, with 23 bases between the two ends. The CDR3 sequence is 17 residues long.

The rearrangement joins TRBV28 to TRBJ1-1; 9 bases agree with TRBD1. The CDR3 covers 15 residues. Germline loops: CDR1 MDHEN, CDR2 SYDVKM. The junction had 11 bases not matched to a gene; V was cut back by 9 bases and J by 3 bases. The CDR3 DNA reads as TGTGCCAGTTCAAACAGGGGGCGCGGCGACACTGAAGCTTTCTTT. It yields the protein CASSNRGRGDTEAFF.

The rearrangement joins TRBV5-1 to TRBJ2-1; D perhaps matches TRBD2 (5 bases). Germline-derived CDR1 and CDR2 are SGHRS and YFSETQ. The CDR3 covers 16 residues. The V and J ends lost 5 bases and 0 bases respectively, with 15 bases between them. In DNA, the CDR3 is TGCGCCAGCAGTCAAGCTCAAGCGGCCTCCTACAATGAGCAGTTCTTC. Its protein product is CASSQAQAASYNEQFF. The full variable domain, in which reference TRBV5-1 and TRBJ2-1 provide the parts outside the CDR3, is KAGVTQTPRYLIKTRGQQVTLSCSPISGHRSVSWYQQTPGQGLQFLFEYFSETQRNKGNFPGRFSGRQFSNSRSEMNVSTLELGDSALYLCASSQAQAASYNEQFFGPGTRLTVL.

This chain uses TRBV5-1 with TRBJ2-1; 12 bases match TRBD2. J gave up 2 bases and V 0 bases, and 3 bases lay outside the gene matches. The CDR3 is made up of 17 amino acids. Germline V gene data show CDR1 as SGHRS and CDR2 as YFSETQ. The CDR3 DNA follows: TGCGCCAGCAGCTTGGTGCCTAGCGGGGGGGCCTACAATGAGCAGTTCTTC. The encoded protein is CASSLVPSGGAYNEQFF.

The J gene is TRBJ1-2, the V gene TRBV27, with TRBD1 matching over 10 bases. V shed 7 bases, J shed 4 bases, and the junction held 15 bases outside the gene matches. The CDR3 consists of 17 residues. Germline-derived CDR1 and CDR2 are MNHEY and SMNVEV (reference sequence). This CDR3 reads CASTPEGQGLPTYGYTF. For the CDR3, the DNA is TGTGCCAGCACCCCGGAGGGACAGGGGTTACCCACCTATGGCTACACCTTC.

This chain uses TRBV10-3 with TRBJ2-1, with 7 positions matching TRBD2. V lost 6 bases, J lost 9 bases, and 8 bases stayed unmatched. The CDR3 totals 13 residues. Germline V CDR1 and CDR2: ENHRY, SYGVKD. CDR3 nucleotides: TGTGCCATCAGACTACTAGCGACCGGTGAGCAGTTCTTC. Protein sequence: CAIRLLATGEQFF.

This clone is categorized as large (0.1 to 1%). V is TRBV25-1 and J is TRBJ2-1, with 8 bases matching TRBD1. J lost 1 base, V lost 2 bases, and 1 base had no gene match. CDR3 size: 15 residues. The germline CDR1 and CDR2 sequences are MGHDK and SYGVNS. The CDR3 DNA reads TGTGCCAGCAGTGAAACAGGGGGGTCCTACAATGAGCAGTTCTTC. This codes for CASSETGGSYNEQFF.

V is TRBV23-1 and J is TRBJ2-7, with 9 bases identical to TRBD1. TRBV23-1 is designated an ORF whose function remains uncertain. The CDR3 is 15 residues long. J was trimmed by 5 bases and V by 8 bases; bases with no gene match: 13. CDR3 sequence reads: CASRLGTGRLHEQYF. For the CDR3, the DNA is TGCGCCAGCCGTTTAGGGACAGGGCGTCTCCACGAGCAGTACTTC.

This clone was seen more than once but under ten times. The CDR3 protein is CASSSVLLSTDTQYF. CDR3 in DNA: TGTGCCAGCAGCTCAGTTCTTCTTAGCACAGATACGCAGTATTTT. The V call is TRBV7-9, the J call TRBJ2-3, with D hard to call. This CDR3 contains 15 residues. Germline CDR1 and CDR2: SEHNR and FQNEAQ (reference sequence). Trimming took off 4 bases at V and 0 bases at J, with 11 bases between the two ends.

The chain couples TRBV27 to TRBJ1-2, with D perhaps matching TRBD1 (6 bases). Trimming took off 2 bases at V and 8 bases at J, with 18 bases between the two ends. The germline V gene has CDR1 MNHEY and CDR2 SMNVEV (reference sequence). This CDR3 spans 15 amino acids. As DNA, the CDR3 is TGTGCCAGCAGTTTACTCCCCCGGGGGGCGGGGGGCTACACCTTC. Amino acid sequence: CASSLLPRGAGGYTF.

The rearrangement uses TRBV18 and TRBJ1-1; D call uncertain. In germline, CDR1 is KGHSH, CDR2 LQKENI. CDR3 length equals 16 residues. V gave up 1 base and J gave up 5 bases, with 17 bases separating them. For the CDR3, the DNA is TGTGCCAGCTCACCACGGTTGGGTAGGCGGGAGACTGAAGCTTTCTTT. Its translation: CASSPRLGRRETEAFF.

This clone came up a few times. The V and J genes are TRBV7-9 and TRBJ2-3; D is ambiguous. Trimming cost V 2 bases and J 2 bases, with 2 bases left between them. The CDR3 has 12 residues. Germline CDR1 SEHNR, CDR2 FQNEAQ (reference sequence). CDR3 nucleotide sequence: TGTGCCAGCAGCTTACACACAGATACGCAGTATTTT. It codes for CASSLHTDTQYF.

The rearrangement uses TRBV27 and TRBJ1-2; TRBD1 matches 11 bases. V lost 6 bases to trimming and J lost 4 bases; unmatched junction nucleotides: 10. This CDR3 has 16 amino acids. Germline V gene lookup returns CDR1 MNHEY and CDR2 SMNVEV (reference sequence). The CDR3: CASSPTPGQGGYGYTF. The CDR3, as DNA: TGTGCCAGCAGCCCCACCCCGGGACAGGGGGGCTATGGCTACACCTTC.

The chain combines TRBV10-3 with TRBJ2-1; no firm D call. Germline-derived CDR1 and CDR2 are ENHRY and SYGVKD. V dropped 3 bases and J dropped 10 bases, with 10 bases sitting between them. This CDR3 is 12 amino acids long. Here the CDR3 reads CAISDNYPEQFF. CDR3 coding DNA: TGTGCCATCAGTGATAACTACCCAGAGCAGTTCTTC.

The CDR3 here is CASSPRTGGTNEQFF. DNA for the CDR3: TGTGCCAGCTCACCAAGGACAGGGGGCACAAATGAGCAGTTCTTC. The chain combines TRBV18 with TRBJ2-1; 11 positions agree with TRBD1. CDR1 and CDR2 (germline): KGHSH, LQKENI. The CDR3 runs to 15 residues. Germline trimming cut 2 bases from V and 7 bases from J; bases unmatched to any gene: 4.

This sequence joins TRBV11-1 and TRBJ2-5; 8 nucleotides match TRBD1. The germline V gene encodes CDR1 SGHAT and CDR2 FQDESV (reference sequence). This CDR3 contains 16 residues. The trim removed 5 bases at V and 0 bases at J, leaving 8 bases unmatched. The CDR3 loop reads CASSSRDRSYQETQYF. CDR3 DNA: TGTGCCAGCAGCAGCCGGGACAGGAGTTACCAAGAGACCCAGTACTTC.